This is a list of T cell receptor beta chains from one sample in a study of OX40 agonist ivuxolimab in advanced cancers. The data were produced by immunoSEQ multiplex PCR, yet TCRdb's version contains in-frame clones alone and is incomplete. The table lists about 32,000 clones, 89% of them singletons. Material: CD4+ or CD8+ T cells sorted from blood, obtained in a trial of the OX40 agonist ivuxolimab. These receptor sequences come from an adult with an advanced solid tumor such as melanoma, head and neck, liver or kidney cancer. Both conserved end residues are part of each CDR3. The order of the fields is J gene, V gene, D gene, clone size, CDR3 DNA, CDR3 protein. The D gene is left open where the match is weak. A clone size is listed for some rows: how often the clone was seen (once, few, many), or a class if it is expanded.

J gene: TRBJ2-7; V gene: TRBV13; D gene: -; clone size: once; CDR3 DNA: TGTGCCAGCAGCTTATCCCAGGGTTCCGAGCAGTACTTC; CDR3 protein: CASSLSQGSEQYF
J gene: TRBJ2-7; V gene: TRBV18; D gene: -; clone size: -; CDR3 DNA: TGTGCCAGCTCACCAAGGGACCGCCCAGACCTCTACGAGCAGTACTTC; CDR3 protein: CASSPRDRPDLYEQYF
J gene: TRBJ1-4; V gene: TRBV29-1; D gene: -; clone size: -; CDR3 DNA: TGCAGCGTTGTTTGGGGGGAAGAAAAACTGTTTTTT; CDR3 protein: CSVVWGEEKLFF
J gene: TRBJ2-1; V gene: TRBV29-1; D gene: TRBD2; clone size: -; CDR3 DNA: TGCAGCGTTGAAGGTCGGGGAAGACTAGCGGGACCATACAATGAGCAGTTCTTC; CDR3 protein: CSVEGRGRLAGPYNEQFF
J gene: TRBJ1-3; V gene: TRBV10-1; D gene: -; clone size: -; CDR3 DNA: TGCGCCAGTCAACCCTCTGGAAACACCATATATTTT; CDR3 protein: CASQPSGNTIYF
J gene: TRBJ2-4; V gene: TRBV27; D gene: -; clone size: -; CDR3 DNA: TGTGCCAGCAGTTTAGACTTTCGGGACAAAAACATTCAGTACTTC; CDR3 protein: CASSLDFRDKNIQYF
J gene: TRBJ2-7; V gene: TRBV2; D gene: TRBD1; clone size: once; CDR3 DNA: TGTGCCAGCAGTGGGACAGGAGGAGGCTACGAGCAGTACTTC; CDR3 protein: CASSGTGGGYEQYF
J gene: TRBJ2-7; V gene: TRBV27; D gene: -; clone size: -; CDR3 DNA: TGTGCCAGCAGTTTGGCCCCGCTAGGCTACGAGCAGTACTTC; CDR3 protein: CASSLAPLGYEQYF
J gene: TRBJ1-6; V gene: TRBV6-5; D gene: -; clone size: -; CDR3 DNA: TGTGCCAGCACCCCCACGTGGACAGAATTTTCACCCCTCCACTTT; CDR3 protein: CASTPTWTEFSPLHF
J gene: TRBJ2-1; V gene: TRBV7-9; D gene: -; clone size: -; CDR3 DNA: TGTGCCAGCAGCTTAGGGGGCTATGGGAATGAGCAGTTCTTC; CDR3 protein: CASSLGGYGNEQFF
J gene: TRBJ2-7; V gene: TRBV2; D gene: -; clone size: -; CDR3 DNA: TGTGCCAGCAGTGAGTTCCGGAATTCCTACGAGCAGTACTTC; CDR3 protein: CASSEFRNSYEQYF
J gene: TRBJ2-7; V gene: TRBV7-8; D gene: TRBD1; clone size: -; CDR3 DNA: TGTGCCAGCAGCTTAGGAGCCGGGACAGGGGACGAGCAGTACTTC; CDR3 protein: CASSLGAGTGDEQYF
J gene: TRBJ1-5; V gene: TRBV19; D gene: -; clone size: few; CDR3 DNA: TGTGCCAGTAGGGGACTCCTAGGTAGCAATCAGCCCCAGCATTTT; CDR3 protein: CASRGLLGSNQPQHF
J gene: TRBJ2-7; V gene: TRBV27; D gene: -; clone size: -; CDR3 DNA: TGTGCCAGCAGTCTCCAGGGGAGTTACGAGCAGTACTTC; CDR3 protein: CASSLQGSYEQYF